This T cell receptor (beta chain) stems from a study of T cell clones after liver transplantation. Turning to the study itself: Pre-transplant mixed lymphocyte reactions yielded third-party-reactive TCRbeta sequences as comparators for graft-donor-reactive sequences. HCV positivity affected three of eight recipients; the rest lacked autoimmune or viral indications. Study findings and constraints: Conclusions were preliminary, with small, heterogeneous patient groups. In 5 of 8 subjects, circulating graft-donor-reactive CD4 TCRbeta sequences fell significantly after transplant.

TCRdb's table, derived via immunoSEQ multiplex PCR, lists solely in-frame clones and lacks some. The sample lists about 100,000 clones, around 86% seen once, with about 0.89% in the top ten. Regarding this clone: Its specificity is not known.

Germline V gene sequence: CDR1 MNHEY, CDR2 SVGAGI. V was pared by 2 bases and J by 3 bases, with 10 bases between. The CDR3 is made up of 14 amino acids. The rearrangement joins TRBV6-5 to TRBJ1-2; weak D call: TRBD1 (5 bases). This receptor was identified in a human donor who received a liver transplant. Here the sequenced sample was CD4+ T cells from blood, taken before liver transplant. DNA of the CDR3: TGTGCCAGCAGTTACCGTAGGGGAGACTATGGCTACACCTTC. It translates to CASSYRRGDYGYTF.